A single sample gave rise to the 3 T cell receptor beta chains below, sequenced in a study of blood T cells in healthy people across ages. Primed by a sample-barcoded 5' primer and a J-beta primer mix, a second PCR proceeded for roughly 7 to 11 cycles. TCRdb re-called the 5' RACE reads through MiXCR, storing one row per CDR3 protein. The table lists around 600,000 distinct CDR3 sequences, 40% to 55% of them singletons, with around 23% in the top ten. The specimen was blood. The receptors derive from an elderly man in good health.

This clonotype came up a few times. The CDR3 sequence is CASSARDSNYGYTF. Here the CDR3 DNA reads TGTGCCAGCAGTGCCCGGGACAGTAACTATGGCTACACCTTC. The V and J genes are TRBV6-1 and TRBJ1-2; 7 bases map to TRBD1. Germline V lookup: CDR1 MNHNS, CDR2 SASEGT. Germline trimming cut 4 bases from V and 1 base from J; bases unmatched to any gene: 3. The CDR3 totals 14 residues.

This chain links TRBV7-2 with TRBJ2-4; 11 bases are a match to TRBD2. The tail of the sequence fits TRBJ2-7 better, so the J call may be wrong. Germline V CDR1 and CDR2: SGHTA, FQGNSA. The CDR3 loop spans 17 amino acids. The CDR3 coding sequence is TGTGCCAGCAGCTCCACCCTAACTAGCGGGAGAATGTACGAGCAGTACTTC. It encodes CASSSTLTSGRMYEQYF.

This clonotype was seen more than once but under ten times. The chain joins TRBV20-1 to TRBJ1-5; TRBD1 aligns across 8 bases. This CDR3 comprises 14 residues. Germline-derived CDR1 and CDR2 are DFQATT and SNEGSKA (reference sequence). J gave up 7 bases and V 0 bases, and 5 bases lay outside the gene matches. The CDR3: CSAREDRGGQPQHF. CDR3 sequence (DNA): TGCAGTGCTAGAGAAGACAGGGGCGGGCAGCCCCAGCATTTT.